The clone carrying this T cell receptor (beta chain) was detected many times. The data were taken from a study of T cell repertoires in cytomegalovirus infection. Study at large: Public TCR beta signatures indicated both CMV infection and matching HLA type.

The V end lost 5 bases, the J end lost 1 base, and 14 bases lay between the germline ends. The CDR3 runs to 15 residues. Germline V lookup: CDR1 SGHAT, CDR2 FQNNGV. Via MiXCR, TCRdb re-called the reads, giving one row per CDR3 protein. The sample includes tens of thousands of distinct CDR3 sequences, more than 3% of them seen just once. The TCR was taken from a human donor in good health (CMV status not recorded). Some clones in this sample may be carry-over from other donors' samples. What was sequenced was PBMCs. The J gene is TRBJ1-1, the V gene TRBV11-2; D possibly corresponds to TRBD1 (5 bases). CDR3: CASSTLRGRNTEAFF. In DNA form, the CDR3 reads TGTGCCAGCAGCACCCTACGGGGGAGGAACACTGAAGCTTTCTTT.